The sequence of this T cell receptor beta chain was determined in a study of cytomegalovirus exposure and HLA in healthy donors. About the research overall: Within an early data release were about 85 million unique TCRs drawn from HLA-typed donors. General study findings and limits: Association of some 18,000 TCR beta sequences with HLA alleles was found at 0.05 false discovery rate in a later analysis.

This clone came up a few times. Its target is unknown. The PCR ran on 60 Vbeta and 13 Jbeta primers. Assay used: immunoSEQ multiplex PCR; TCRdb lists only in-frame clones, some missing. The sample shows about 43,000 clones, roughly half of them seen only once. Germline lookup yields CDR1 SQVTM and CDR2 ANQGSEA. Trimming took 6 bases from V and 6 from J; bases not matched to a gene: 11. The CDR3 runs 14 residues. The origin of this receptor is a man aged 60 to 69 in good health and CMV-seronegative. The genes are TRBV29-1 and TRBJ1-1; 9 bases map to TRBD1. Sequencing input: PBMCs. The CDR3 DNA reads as TGCAGCGTCGCTTCCGGGACAGGGTTCTCTGAAGCTTTCTTT. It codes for CSVASGTGFSEAFF.